This TCR beta chain was obtained from a study of CD8+CD57+ T cells in acquired aplastic anemia. Study background: Mean yield of DNA from sorted CD4+ and CD8+ cells was approximately 3 ug.

This CDR3 has 12 residues. The V gene's germline CDR1 is SGDLS and CDR2 YYNGEE. Deletions cut 5 bases from V and 5 bases from J, with 10 bases between. Genomic DNA templated the TCR beta VDJ and CDR3 profiling. TCRdb passed the reads through MiXCR, listing each CDR3 protein once. The sample includes hundreds of thousands of distinct CDR3 sequences, roughly 64% of them seen just once. A note on this clonotype: In this CDR3 the conserved last residue, phenylalanine or tryptophan, is missing, so a read error is likely.

This chain links TRBV9 with TRBJ2-5; no firm D call. The sequenced sample was sorted CD4+, CD8+, or CD8+CD57+ T cells (not recorded which) from PBMCs. This TCR was recovered from a human donor in good health, serving as a control. The CDR3: CASRSLWETQYL. The CDR3 coding sequence is TGTGCCAGCAGATCGTTGTGGGAGACCCAGTACCTC.